This entry is about one T cell receptor beta chain. Antigen: not known. Sequence at one end of the junction differs from germline and may be a read error. TCRdb re-analysed the 5' RACE reads in MiXCR, keeping a single row per CDR3 protein. The sample lists over 9,000 distinct CDR3 sequences; roughly 60% were seen once. The germline CDR1 and CDR2 sequences are SGHTA and FQGNSA. The CDR3 is 15 residues long. CD4+CD45RO+CD25- cells were isolated as memory CD4+ T cells. Study-wide results and caveats: Greatest tumor Treg TCR overlap was with tumor naive CD4+ cells.

This chain links TRBV7-2 with TRBJ1-4; D unresolved. The sequence was obtained from a female donor with breast cancer. Sequencing used tumor-infiltrating memory CD4+ T cells sorted from the breast tumor. Subset specified: memory CD4+ T cells, CD4+CD45RO+CD25-. Written as DNA, the CDR3 is TGTGCCAGCAGCCTCCTTGGGCACAAGAATGAAAAACTGTTTTTC. Translation: CASSLLGHKNEKLFF.